This T cell receptor (beta chain) was profiled in a study of cytomegalovirus exposure and HLA in healthy donors. Background on the study: A later analysis reported the 95 to 150 validation repertoires used the same platform as the 550 to 700 first-cohort repertoires.

Concerning this clone: Its antigen is still unknown.

Study conclusions and caveats: Reported performance of the classifier showed diagnosis of cytomegalovirus status with high specificity and sensitivity. Rare sequences made up most TCRs, while some public TCRs were found in many donors.

Germline assignment: CDR1 MDHEN and CDR2 SYDVKM. V was pared by 6 bases and J by 4 bases, with 4 bases of the junction left unmatched. The CDR3 contains 13 residues. The donors were in the approximately 120-subject validation cohort, distinct from the approximately 730-subject first cohort. The protocol was immunoSEQ multiplex PCR, while the TCRdb copy is restricted to in-frame clones and leaves out a portion. The sample holds about 120,000 clones, around 88% seen once. V gene TRBV28 combines with J gene TRBJ1-2; the match to TRBD1 covers 8 bases. Sequenced input: PBMCs. The receptor was derived from a man between 18 and 35 years old in good health and CMV-seronegative. As DNA, the CDR3 is TGTGCCAGCAGAACAGGGGGAATCTATGGCTACACCTTC. This codes for CASRTGGIYGYTF.